What follows are 9 T cell receptor beta chains derived from one specimen sequenced in a study of cytomegalovirus exposure and HLA in healthy donors. Primers included in the PCR were 60 Vbeta and 13 Jbeta primers. TCRdb keeps only in-frame clones here, not all; method: immunoSEQ multiplex PCR. This table has roughly 180,000 clones, under 85% appearing once. Sequenced sample: PBMCs. These receptors were obtained from a male donor in good health and CMV-seronegative.

The chain has TRBV5-1 and TRBJ1-5, with 8 bases that match TRBD1. In germline, CDR1 is SGHRS, CDR2 YFSETQ. The CDR3 contains 14 residues. V was pared by 4 bases and J by 4 bases, with 4 bases of the junction left unmatched. The CDR3 sequence: CASSTGTGNQPQHF. The CDR3 bases are TGCGCCAGCAGCACAGGGACAGGTAATCAGCCCCAGCATTTT.

This clone came up a few times. V is TRBV9 and J is TRBJ2-5; 11 bases are a match to TRBD2. This CDR3 spans 14 amino acids. V dropped 4 bases and J dropped 2; count of bases not matched to a gene: 1. Germline CDR1 reads SGDLS; CDR2 reads YYNGEE. CDR3 bases: TGTGCCAGCAGCTGGACTAGCGGGCAAGAGACCCAGTACTTC. Encoded protein: CASSWTSGQETQYF.

There are a few counts of this clone. The chain employs TRBV28 and TRBJ1-5, with D perhaps TRBD1 (5 bases). This CDR3 has 14 residues. With 6 bases removed from V and 2 bases from J, the gap between germline ends came to 11 bases. Germline CDR1 MDHEN, CDR2 SYDVKM. This chain's CDR3 is CASSPRGGNQPQHF. CDR3 bases: TGTGCCAGCAGCCCACGGGGGGGCAATCAGCCCCAGCATTTT.

The V and J genes are TRBV15 and TRBJ2-7; D gene ambiguous. V gave up 0 bases and J gave up 1 base, with 7 bases separating them. The length of the CDR3 is 14 residues. The germline V gene has CDR1 LNHNV and CDR2 YYDKDF (reference sequence). The CDR3 here is CATSRDSVSYEQYF. DNA for the CDR3: TGTGCCACCAGCAGAGATAGTGTATCCTACGAGCAGTACTTC.

The rearrangement joins TRBV4-2 to TRBJ1-6; D remains unclear. The V gene's germline CDR1 is LGHNA and CDR2 YNFKEQ. The V gene lost 1 base and the J gene lost 0 bases, with 16 bases spanning the gap. This CDR3 region has 19 residues. DNA of the CDR3: TGTGCCAGCAGCCAAGTTAATGTGGCAGGTAGCTCCTATAATTCACCCCTCCACTTT. This sequence encodes CASSQVNVAGSSYNSPLHF.

V gene TRBV4-1 combines with J gene TRBJ2-7, with 9 nucleotides matching TRBD1. V dropped 4 bases and J dropped 5; count of bases not matched to a gene: 12. The CDR3 is 16 amino acids. Per the germline V gene, CDR1 is MGHRA and CDR2 is YSYEKL. DNA for the CDR3: TGCGCCAGCAGCCCCAGCCTGGACAGGGGACGGCACGAGCAGTACTTC. Translating gives CASSPSLDRGRHEQYF.

This chain uses TRBV28 with TRBJ2-7, with 10 nucleotides matching TRBD1. The ends lost 5 bases at V and 7 bases at J; junction bases unmatched: 11. This CDR3 has 15 amino acids. Germline V CDR1 and CDR2: MDHEN, SYDVKM. CDR3 loop: CASSAGVGTGEEQYF. CDR3 in DNA: TGTGCCAGCAGTGCCGGGGTGGGGACAGGGGAGGAGCAGTACTTC.

The chain recombines TRBV27 with TRBJ1-1, with D hard to call. Deletions cut 3 bases from V and 0 bases from J, with 8 bases between. This CDR3 spans 14 amino acids. Germline V gene sequence: CDR1 MNHEY, CDR2 SMNVEV (reference sequence). In DNA, the CDR3 is TGTGCCAGCAGTTTGGGCCTAATGAACACTGAAGCTTTCTTT. Protein product: CASSLGLMNTEAFF.

This chain uses TRBV2 with TRBJ1-1, with D maybe TRBD1 (6 bases). V lost 6 bases, J lost 7 bases, and 15 bases lay in between. The CDR3 has 13 residues. Germline V gene lookup returns CDR1 SNHLY and CDR2 FYNNEI. CDR3 sequence: CASRIIGTCEAFF. CDR3 nucleotides: TGTGCCAGCAGGATTATAGGGACATGTGAAGCTTTCTTT.